Following are 3 T cell receptor beta chains from one sample sequenced in a study of Graves' ophthalmopathy and Graves' hyperthyroidism. Researchers took RNA transcripts and amplified TCR beta CDR3 regions from them. Second-round multiplex PCR came after first-round RT-PCR with HTBI primers. MiXCR was run by TCRdb on the multiplex PCR reads, yielding one entry per CDR3 protein. This table has roughly 170,000 distinct CDR3 sequences, roughly two fifths appearing once. The sample taken for sequencing was peripheral blood. The receptors come from a man under 40 with Graves' ophthalmopathy.

The count of this clonotype is one. The V and J genes are TRBV12-3 or TRBV12-4 and TRBJ1-1; no definite D call. The CDR3 length is 11 residues. Trimming took 8 bases from V and 1 from J, leaving 5 bases between them. The CDR3 loop is CASQKNTEAFF. As DNA, the CDR3 is TGTGCCAGCCAGAAGAACACTGAAGCTTTCTTT.

There are many counts of this clonotype. The CDR3 DNA reads TGTGCCAGCAGCTTAGAAGGGGGCTATGGCTACACCTTC. Translating it yields CASSLEGGYGYTF. The V and J genes are TRBV5-5 and TRBJ1-2; the D gene is possibly TRBD1 (6 bases). The CDR3 consists of 13 residues. Trimming left V 2 bases short and J 4 bases short, with 9 bases between. Germline V gives CDR1 SGHKS, CDR2 YYEKEE (reference sequence).

The chain has TRBV12-3 or TRBV12-4 and TRBJ1-2; 8 positions match TRBD1. After removal of 1 base from V and 7 bases from J, the junction contained 2 bases not matched to a gene. This CDR3 has 13 residues. The CDR3 coding sequence is TGTGCCAGCAGTTTAGGGACAGGGCTTGGCTACACCTTC. This translates into CASSLGTGLGYTF.